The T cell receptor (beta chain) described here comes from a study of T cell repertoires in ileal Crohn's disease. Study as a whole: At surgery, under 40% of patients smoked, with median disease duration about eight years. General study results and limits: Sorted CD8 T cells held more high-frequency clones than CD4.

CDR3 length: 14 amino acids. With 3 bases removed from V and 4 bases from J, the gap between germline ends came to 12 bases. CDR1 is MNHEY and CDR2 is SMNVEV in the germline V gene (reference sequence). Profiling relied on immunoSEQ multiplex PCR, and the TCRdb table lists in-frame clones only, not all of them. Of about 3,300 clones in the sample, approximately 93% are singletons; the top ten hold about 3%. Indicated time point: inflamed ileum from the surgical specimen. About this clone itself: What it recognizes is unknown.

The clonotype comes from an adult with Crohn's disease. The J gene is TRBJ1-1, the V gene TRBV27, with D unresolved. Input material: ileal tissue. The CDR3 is CASSFSGPGTEAFF. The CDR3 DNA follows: TGTGCCAGCAGTTTCAGTGGTCCGGGCACTGAAGCTTTCTTT.